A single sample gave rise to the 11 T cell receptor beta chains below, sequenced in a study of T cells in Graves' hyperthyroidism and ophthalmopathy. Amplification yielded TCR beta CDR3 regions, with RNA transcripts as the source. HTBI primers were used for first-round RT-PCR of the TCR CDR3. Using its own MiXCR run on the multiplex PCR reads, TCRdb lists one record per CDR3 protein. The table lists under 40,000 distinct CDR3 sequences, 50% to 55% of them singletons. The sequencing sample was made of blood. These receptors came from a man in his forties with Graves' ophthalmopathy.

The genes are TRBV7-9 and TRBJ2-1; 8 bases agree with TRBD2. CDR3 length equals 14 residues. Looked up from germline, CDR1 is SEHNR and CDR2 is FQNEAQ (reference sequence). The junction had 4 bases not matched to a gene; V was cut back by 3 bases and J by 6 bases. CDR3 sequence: CASSFDGRANEQFF. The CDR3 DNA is TGTGCCAGCAGCTTCGACGGGAGGGCCAATGAGCAGTTCTTC.

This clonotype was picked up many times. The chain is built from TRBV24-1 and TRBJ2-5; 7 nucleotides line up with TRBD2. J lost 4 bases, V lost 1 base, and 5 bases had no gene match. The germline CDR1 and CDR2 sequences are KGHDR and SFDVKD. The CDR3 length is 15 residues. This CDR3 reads CATSDFPGRGETQYF. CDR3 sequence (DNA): TGTGCCACCAGTGATTTTCCAGGGAGGGGAGAGACCCAGTACTTC.

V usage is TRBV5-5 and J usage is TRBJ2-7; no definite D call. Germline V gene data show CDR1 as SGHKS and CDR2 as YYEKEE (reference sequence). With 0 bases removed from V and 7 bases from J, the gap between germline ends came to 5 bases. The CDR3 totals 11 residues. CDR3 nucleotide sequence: TGTGCCAGCAGCTTGGAGGGAGAGCAGTACTTC. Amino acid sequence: CASSLEGEQYF.

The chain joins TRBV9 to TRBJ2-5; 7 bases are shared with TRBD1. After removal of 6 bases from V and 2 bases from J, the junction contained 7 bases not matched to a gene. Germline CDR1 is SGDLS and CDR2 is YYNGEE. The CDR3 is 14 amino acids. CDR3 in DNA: TGTGCCAGCATGCGACCGGGACAGCAAGAGACCCAGTACTTC. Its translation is CASMRPGQQETQYF.

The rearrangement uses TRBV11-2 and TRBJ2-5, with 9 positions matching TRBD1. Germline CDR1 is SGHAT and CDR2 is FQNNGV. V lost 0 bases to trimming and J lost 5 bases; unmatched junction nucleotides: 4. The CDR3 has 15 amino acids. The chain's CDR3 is CASSLDRGTGETQYF. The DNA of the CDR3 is TGTGCCAGCAGCTTAGATCGGGGGACAGGGGAGACCCAGTACTTC.

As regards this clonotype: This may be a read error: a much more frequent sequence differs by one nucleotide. CDR3 nucleotides: TGTGCCTGGACCCCCTCCTCACCCCCTGTCGCCTTC. Its protein is CAWTPSSPPVAF. This chain links TRBV30 with TRBJ1-2; no clear D gene. This CDR3 region has 12 residues. The germline V gene encodes CDR1 GTSNPN and CDR2 SVGIG (reference sequence).

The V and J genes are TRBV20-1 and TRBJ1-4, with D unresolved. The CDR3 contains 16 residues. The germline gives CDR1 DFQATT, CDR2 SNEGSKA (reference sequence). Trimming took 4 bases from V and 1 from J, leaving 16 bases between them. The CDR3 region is CSATLLGYGTNEKLFF. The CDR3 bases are TGCAGTGCTACCCTCCTGGGGTACGGAACTAATGAAAAACTGTTTTTT.

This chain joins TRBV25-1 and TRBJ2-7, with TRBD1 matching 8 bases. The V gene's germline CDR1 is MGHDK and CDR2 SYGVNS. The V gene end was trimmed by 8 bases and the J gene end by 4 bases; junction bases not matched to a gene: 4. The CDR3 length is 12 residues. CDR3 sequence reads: CASPGQGYEQYF. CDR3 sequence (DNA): TGTGCCAGCCCCGGACAGGGTTACGAGCAGTACTTC.

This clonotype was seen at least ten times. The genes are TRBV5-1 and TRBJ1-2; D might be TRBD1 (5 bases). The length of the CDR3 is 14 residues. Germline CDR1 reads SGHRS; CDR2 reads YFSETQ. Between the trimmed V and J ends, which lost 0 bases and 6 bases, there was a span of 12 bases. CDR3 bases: TGCGCCAGCAGCTTGGCTCAGGGAGGACATGGCTACACCTTC. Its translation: CASSLAQGGHGYTF.

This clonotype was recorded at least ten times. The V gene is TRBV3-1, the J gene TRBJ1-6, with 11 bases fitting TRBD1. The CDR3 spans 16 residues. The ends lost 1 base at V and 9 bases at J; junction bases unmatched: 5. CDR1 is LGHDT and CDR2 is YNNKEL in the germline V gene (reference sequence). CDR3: CASSQGTGGIGSPLHF. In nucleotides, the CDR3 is TGTGCCAGCAGCCAAGGGACAGGGGGCATAGGTTCACCCCTCCACTTT.

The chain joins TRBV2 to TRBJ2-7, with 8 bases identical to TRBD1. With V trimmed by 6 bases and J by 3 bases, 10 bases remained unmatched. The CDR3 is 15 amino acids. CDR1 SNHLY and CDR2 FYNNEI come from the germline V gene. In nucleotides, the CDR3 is TGTGCCAGCAGCTCCCCGGGACAGGTCAACTACGAGCAGTACTTC. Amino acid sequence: CASSSPGQVNYEQYF.